The next 24 T cell receptor beta chains were all read from a single sample in a study of OX40 agonist ivuxolimab in advanced cancers. TCRdb keeps only in-frame clones here, not all; method: immunoSEQ multiplex PCR. This sample has about 68,000 clones; 65% to 90% occur once, and the top ten carry about 1.5%. This material consisted of CD4+ or CD8+ T cells sorted from blood, taken in a trial of the OX40 agonist ivuxolimab. The receptor source for this set is an adult with an advanced solid tumor such as melanoma, head and neck, liver or kidney cancer.

Written as DNA, the CDR3 is TGTGCCAGCACCCAGCGTCACACCGGGGAGCTGTTTTTT. As protein: CASTQRHTGELFF. V usage is TRBV11-2 and J usage is TRBJ2-2, with D hard to call. Between the trimmed V and J ends, which lost 7 bases and 3 bases, there was a span of 9 bases. This CDR3 has 13 residues. Germline loops: CDR1 SGHAT, CDR2 FQNNGV.

This chain links TRBV5-6 with TRBJ2-5; D possibly corresponds to TRBD2 (6 bases). The CDR3 is made up of 13 amino acids. V was clipped by 3 bases and J by 2 bases, with 8 bases between them. CDR1 is SGHDT and CDR2 is YYEEEE in the germline V gene. CDR3 in amino acids: CASSWGTQETQYF. The DNA for the CDR3 is TGTGCCAGCAGCTGGGGGACTCAAGAGACCCAGTACTTC.

This CDR3 is CASSPDRFYGYTF. The CDR3 bases are TGTGCCAGCAGCCCCGACAGGTTCTATGGCTACACCTTC. V is TRBV6-5 and J is TRBJ1-2; D possibly corresponds to TRBD1 (6 bases). CDR1 MNHEY and CDR2 SVGAGI come from the germline V gene. CDR3 size: 13 residues. Trimming removed 6 bases at V and 4 bases at J, with 12 bases between.

The V gene is TRBV7-9, the J gene TRBJ2-5; D gene ambiguous. The V end was cut by 2 bases, the J end by 6 bases, with 13 bases between. This CDR3 has 14 amino acids. The germline V gene has CDR1 SEHNR and CDR2 FQNEAQ (reference sequence). As DNA, the CDR3 is TGTGCCAGCAGCTTAACGGGCTCGGCGAAGACCCAGTACTTC. Its protein product is CASSLTGSAKTQYF. The full variable domain, rest sourced from reference TRBV7-9 and TRBJ2-5, is DTGVSQNPRHKITKRGQNVTFRCDPISEHNRLYWYRQTLGQGPEFLTYFQNEAQLEKSRLLSDRFSAERPKGSFSTLEIQRTEQGDSAMYLCASSLTGSAKTQYFGPGTRLLVL.

The chain recombines TRBV10-3 with TRBJ1-5, with D hard to call. Trimming left V 3 bases short and J 3 bases short, with 9 bases between. Germline CDR1 ENHRY, CDR2 SYGVKD. The CDR3 covers 14 residues. The CDR3 here is CAISETGNNQPQHF. For the CDR3, the DNA is TGTGCCATCAGTGAAACCGGTAACAATCAGCCCCAGCATTTT.

V is TRBV30 and J is TRBJ2-1; 11 bases match TRBD2. Germline CDR1 GTSNPN, CDR2 SVGIG (reference sequence). This CDR3 is 16 amino acids long. The J segment lost 7 bases and the V segment lost 1 base, leaving 9 bases of the junction unmatched. CDR3 nucleotide sequence: TGTGCCTGGAGTGGGGGCGGGCTAGCGGGGGGAAATGAGCAGTTCTTC. Encoded protein: CAWSGGGLAGGNEQFF.

V gene TRBV5-5 combines with J gene TRBJ2-3; TRBD2 matches at 9 bases. With V trimmed by 0 bases and J by 3 bases, 8 bases remained unmatched. The CDR3 loop spans 17 amino acids. From germline, CDR1 is SGHKS and CDR2 YYEKEE (reference sequence). The CDR3 spells CASSLVTSGFRTDTQYF. DNA for the CDR3: TGTGCCAGCAGCTTGGTAACTAGCGGGTTTAGGACAGATACGCAGTATTTT. Drawing the rest from reference TRBV5-5 and TRBJ2-3, the complete variable domain is DAGVTQSPTHLIKTRGQQVTLRCSPISGHKSVSWYQQVLGQGPQFIFQYYEKEERGRGNFPDRFSARQFPNYSSELNVNALLLGDSALYLCASSLVTSGFRTDTQYFGPGTRLTVL.

The J gene is TRBJ1-1, the V gene TRBV13; D is perhaps TRBD1 (6 bases). The germline V gene has CDR1 PRHDT and CDR2 FYEKMQ (reference sequence). The CDR3 length is 14 residues. V lost 5 bases and J lost 6, with 16 bases in between. The CDR3: CASSRRGGASEAFF. The DNA of the CDR3 is TGTGCCAGCAGCCGCCGGGGGGGGGCCTCTGAAGCTTTCTTT.

This clone has a single count. The chain links TRBV10-3 to TRBJ2-1; 13 bases align to TRBD2. Germline V gene sequence: CDR1 ENHRY, CDR2 SYGVKD. V gave up 6 bases and J gave up 4 bases; unmatched junction bases: 3. CDR3 length: 15 residues. CDR3 nucleotides: TGTGCCATCAGCGGACTAGCGGGGGTATACAATGAGCAGTTCTTC. It translates to CAISGLAGVYNEQFF.

This rearrangement joins TRBV7-6 to TRBJ1-5, with D tentatively TRBD1 (5 bases). The V end was cut by 5 bases, the J end by 5 bases, with 10 bases between. The CDR3 consists of 13 residues. From germline, CDR1 is SGHVS and CDR2 FNYEAQ. The CDR3 DNA reads as TGTGCCAGCAGCGAGGCGGGGGATCAGCCCCAGCATTTT. It encodes CASSEAGDQPQHF.

V and J are TRBV5-4 and TRBJ2-4, with 8 bases identical to TRBD2. The CDR3 runs 15 residues. V shed 4 bases, J shed 3 bases, and the junction held 6 bases outside the gene matches. Germline V gene data show CDR1 as SGHNT and CDR2 as YYREEE (reference sequence). The CDR3 is CASSPGGTYKNIQYF. For the CDR3, the DNA is TGTGCCAGCAGCCCGGGGGGGACTTACAAAAACATTCAGTACTTC.

This chain joins TRBV13 and TRBJ1-1; possible D gene TRBD1, 5 bases. In germline, CDR1 is PRHDT, CDR2 FYEKMQ (reference sequence). Between the trimmed V and J ends, which lost 5 bases and 11 bases, there was a span of 18 bases. This CDR3 is 13 amino acids long. CDR3 in DNA: TGTGCCAGCAGCCAGTTGGCAGGGAGGGTCGCTTTCTTT. Translation gives CASSQLAGRVAFF. Together with reference TRBV13 and TRBJ1-1, the CDR3 gives the full variable domain: AAGVIQSPRHLIKEKRETATLKCYPIPRHDTVYWYQQGPGQDPQFLISFYEKMQSDKGSIPDRFSAQQFSDYHSELNMSSLELGDSALYFCASSQLAGRVAFFGQGTRLTVV.

The chain carries TRBV27 and TRBJ2-7, with D possibly matching TRBD1 (5 bases). CDR1 MNHEY and CDR2 SMNVEV come from the germline V gene (reference sequence). The length of the CDR3 is 13 residues. Deletions cut 6 bases from V and 6 bases from J, with 15 bases between. CDR3 coding DNA: TGTGCCAGCAGGCGAGACCAGACAGCCGAGCAGTACTTC. It yields the protein CASRRDQTAEQYF.

The V gene is TRBV9, the J gene TRBJ1-3; 7 bases align to TRBD1. In germline, CDR1 is SGDLS, CDR2 YYNGEE. The V segment lost 0 bases and the J segment 0 bases; nucleotides outside the gene matches: 6. The CDR3 is 17 amino acids. CDR3 region: CASSVEPGGSSGNTIYF. The CDR3 DNA follows: TGTGCCAGCAGCGTAGAACCAGGGGGGAGCTCTGGAAACACCATATATTTT.

CDR3 loop: CASSNTGGEKLFF. Written as DNA, the CDR3 is TGTGCCAGCTCAAACACCGGTGGTGAAAAACTGTTTTTT. This sequence joins TRBV18 and TRBJ1-4; no firm D call. With 5 bases removed from V and 7 bases from J, the gap between germline ends came to 11 bases. The CDR3 consists of 13 residues. Per germline, CDR1 KGHSH and CDR2 LQKENI.

This chain links TRBV2 with TRBJ2-3; the D is unclear. The germline CDR1 and CDR2 sequences are SNHLY and FYNNEI. The V and J ends lost 3 bases and 6 bases respectively, with 16 bases between them. CDR3 length equals 15 residues. The CDR3 here is CASSDIVPPGDTQYF. CDR3 sequence (DNA): TGTGCCAGCAGTGATATCGTCCCGCCCGGGGATACGCAGTATTTT.

The chain combines TRBV6-6 with TRBJ2-7; 9 nucleotides match TRBD2. Germline-derived CDR1 and CDR2 are MNHNY and SVGAGI (reference sequence). The ends lost 4 bases at V and 1 base at J; junction bases unmatched: 5. The CDR3 runs to 15 residues. The CDR3 DNA reads TGTGCCAGCAGTTCCGGCGGGGGGGGATCCTACGAGCAGTACTTC. This sequence encodes CASSSGGGGSYEQYF.

The chain links TRBV2 to TRBJ1-1, with D possibly being TRBD1 (6 bases). CDR3 length equals 14 residues. V was shortened by 6 bases and J by 6 bases, with 17 bases between the two germline ends. The germline V gene encodes CDR1 SNHLY and CDR2 FYNNEI. The CDR3 sequence: CASRAQGPTAEAFF. CDR3 sequence (DNA): TGTGCCAGCAGAGCACAGGGACCTACCGCTGAAGCTTTCTTT.

The chain carries TRBV18 and TRBJ2-6; perhaps TRBD2 as D (6 bases). Germline CDR1 reads KGHSH; CDR2 reads LQKENI. Trimming cost V 6 bases and J 0 bases, with 9 bases left between them. CDR3 size: 15 residues. In DNA, the CDR3 is TGTGCCAGCTCTTACGGGAGCTCTGGGGCCAACGTCCTGACTTTC. Its protein product is CASSYGSSGANVLTF.

The chain is built from TRBV6-1 and TRBJ1-1; TRBD1 matches at 7 bases. After removal of 1 base from V and 6 bases from J, the junction contained 17 bases not matched to a gene. Germline lookup yields CDR1 MNHNS and CDR2 SASEGT. The CDR3 sequence is 18 residues long. The CDR3 is CASSEGRTGFGVRAEAFF. The CDR3 DNA follows: TGTGCCAGCAGTGAAGGGAGGACAGGATTCGGGGTTAGGGCTGAAGCTTTCTTT.

This clone was recorded once. The rearrangement joins TRBV11-2 to TRBJ1-1, with D tentatively TRBD1 (5 bases). Per the germline V gene, CDR1 is SGHAT and CDR2 is FQNNGV. V shed 5 bases and J shed 1 base, with 23 bases lying between them. The length of the CDR3 is 18 residues. DNA for the CDR3: TGTGCCAGCAGCACCCAGGGCCCTATAATAGGCCCGAACACTGAAGCTTTCTTT. Its protein product is CASSTQGPIIGPNTEAFF.

The rearrangement joins TRBV2 to TRBJ2-6; D gene uncertain. V lost 4 bases to trimming and J lost 0 bases, with 10 bases between them. The CDR3 covers 16 residues. Per germline, CDR1 SNHLY and CDR2 FYNNEI. The DNA of the CDR3 is TGTGCCAGCAGTGTGGGCTCCCCCTCTGGGGCCAACGTCCTGACTTTC. Translating it yields CASSVGSPSGANVLTF.

V gene TRBV6-1 combines with J gene TRBJ1-6; TRBD1 agrees at 9 bases. Germline CDR1 MNHNS, CDR2 SASEGT. The CDR3 totals 15 residues. Losses at the gene ends were 1 base for V and 5 bases for J; bases not matched to a gene: 0. The CDR3 nucleotides read TGTGCCAGCAGTGAAGGGGACAGGGATAATTCACCCCTCCACTTT. It specifies CASSEGDRDNSPLHF.

A single count supports this clone. The genes are TRBV5-6 and TRBJ2-1, with D unresolved. The ends were cut back, 6 bases at V and 3 bases at J, with 13 bases in the middle. Looked up from germline, CDR1 is SGHDT and CDR2 is YYEEEE. The CDR3 sequence is 14 residues long. CDR3 sequence (DNA): TGTGCCAGCACCCCCCCCCGAATCTACAATGAGCAGTTCTTC. Translated: CASTPPRIYNEQFF.